The 6 T cell receptor beta chains below come from one sample, sequenced in a study of human T cells and chemical hapten exposure. Time point denoted: pre-sensitization, week 0. Specified treatment: therapeutic diphenylcyclopropenone sensitization with weekly scalp DPC. TCRdb processed the RACE reads anew with MiXCR; each CDR3 protein has one entry. The data hold about 98,000 distinct CDR3 sequences, with about 10% observed a single time. The specimen was whole blood, collected in connection with sensitization to the hapten diphenylcyclopropenone (DPC). The receptor set was obtained from a woman aged 60 to 75 with alopecia areata. Some clones in this sample may be carry-over from other donors' samples.

This clonotype was seen many times. This rearrangement joins TRBV5-1 to TRBJ1-2; TRBD1 aligns across 7 bases. The CDR3 has 14 residues. The V gene end was trimmed by 2 bases and the J gene end by 6 bases; junction bases not matched to a gene: 7. The germline CDR1 and CDR2 sequences are SGHRS and YFSETQ. DNA of the CDR3: TGCGCCAGCAGCTTCACAGGGGAAGGGGATGGCTACACCTTC. Amino acids: CASSFTGEGDGYTF.

This clonotype showed up many times. V gene TRBV20-1 combines with J gene TRBJ1-6; the match to TRBD1 covers 7 bases. The CDR3 covers 15 residues. Germline lookup yields CDR1 DFQATT and CDR2 SNEGSKA (reference sequence). V shed 6 bases and J 6 bases; nucleotides not matched to a gene: 11. The CDR3 protein is CSATRTGQINSPLHF. The CDR3 region has the DNA TGCAGTGCCACGAGGACAGGACAGATTAATTCACCCCTCCACTTT.

This chain connects TRBV29-1 to TRBJ1-6, with no clear D. Looked up from germline, CDR1 is SQVTM and CDR2 is ANQGSEA. This CDR3 has 13 residues. V was shortened by 4 bases and J by 5 bases, with 9 bases between the two germline ends. CDR3 loop: CSVALQDNSPLHF. As DNA, the CDR3 is TGCAGCGTTGCGCTACAAGATAATTCACCCCTCCACTTT.

This clonotype was seen repeatedly, ten times or more. The rearrangement joins TRBV25-1 to TRBJ2-3; the match to TRBD1 covers 9 bases. The V segment lost 4 bases and the J segment 0 bases; nucleotides outside the gene matches: 8. Per germline, CDR1 MGHDK and CDR2 SYGVNS. This CDR3 spans 17 amino acids. CDR3 nucleotides: TGTGCCAGCAGTGGTACCCCGGGACAGGGTAGCACAGATACGCAGTATTTT. Its protein product is CASSGTPGQGSTDTQYF.

This chain joins TRBV11-3 and TRBJ2-3, with TRBD1 identical over 7 bases. Germline values: CDR1 SGHNT, CDR2 YENEEA. This CDR3 contains 14 residues. V shed 2 bases, J shed 4 bases, and the junction held 3 bases outside the gene matches. This CDR3 reads CASSLQGVSDTQYF. Written as DNA, the CDR3 is TGTGCCAGCAGCTTACAGGGGGTATCAGATACGCAGTATTTT.

This clonotype was seen more than once but under ten times. The V and J genes are TRBV7-9 and TRBJ2-1, with no clear D. V was shortened by 2 bases and J by 4 bases, with 6 bases between the two germline ends. Germline CDR1 reads SEHNR; CDR2 reads FQNEAQ (reference sequence). The CDR3 is made up of 13 amino acids. The CDR3 sequence: CASSLTPYNEQFF. CDR3 DNA: TGTGCCAGCAGCTTAACACCTTACAATGAGCAGTTCTTC.